Sequencing of this T cell receptor (beta chain) was carried out in a study of OX40 agonist ivuxolimab in advanced cancers. Study context: Antecedent anti-PD-1, anti-PD-L1 or anti-CTLA-4 therapy was permissible, with roughly 36% having received some. Whole-study results and caveats: CD8+ T cells averaged more expanded clones than CD4+.

Germline CDR1 MRHNA, CDR2 SNTAGT. The V and J ends lost 3 bases and 6 bases respectively, with 24 bases between them. The CDR3 covers 17 residues. On this clone itself: Its cognate antigen is unknown.

TCRdb's copy holds only in-frame clones and misses some; the assay was immunoSEQ multiplex PCR. Of approximately 70,000 clones in the sample, roughly 88% were seen once. The sample here was CD4+ or CD8+ T cells sorted from blood, taken in a trial of the OX40 agonist ivuxolimab. The receptor's source is an adult with an advanced solid tumor such as melanoma, head and neck, liver or kidney cancer. The chain recombines TRBV6-4 with TRBJ2-7; D is possibly TRBD1 or TRBD2 (6 bases each). CDR3 nucleotides: TGTGCCAGCAGTGAACCTTTTCCGGAGGGGGGTTCCCTCGAGCAGTACTTC. It is translated as CASSEPFPEGGSLEQYF.